The present entry profiles one TCR beta chain with its context. The target antigen is unknown. The Oncomine TCR Beta short-read assay sequenced DNA from cultured CD4+ T cells. TCRdb itself ran the PCR reads through MiXCR, one entry per CDR3 protein. The sample has about 20,000 distinct CDR3 sequences, about 50% seen once. This CDR3 contains 15 residues. V lost 6 bases, J lost 5 bases, and 19 bases lay in between. Treatment meaning: roughly 11-day PBMC culture with coronavirus spike peptide pools or control peptides (ViraFEST assay). The entry originates in a study of vaccination and CD4 T cells after COVID-19. Looking at the study overall: With a range of 35 to 161, the median interval from diagnosis to drawing post-COVID samples was less than 130 days.

The sample was CD4+ T cells from blood, cultured in vitro. The chain is built from TRBV12-3 or TRBV12-4 and TRBJ1-2; D possibly corresponds to TRBD1 (5 bases). The origin of this receptor is a human donor who had recovered from COVID-19. CDR3 protein: CASSPRAGAQYGYTF. CDR3 in DNA: TGTGCCAGCAGCCCTCGCGCCGGGGCGCAATATGGCTACACCTTC.